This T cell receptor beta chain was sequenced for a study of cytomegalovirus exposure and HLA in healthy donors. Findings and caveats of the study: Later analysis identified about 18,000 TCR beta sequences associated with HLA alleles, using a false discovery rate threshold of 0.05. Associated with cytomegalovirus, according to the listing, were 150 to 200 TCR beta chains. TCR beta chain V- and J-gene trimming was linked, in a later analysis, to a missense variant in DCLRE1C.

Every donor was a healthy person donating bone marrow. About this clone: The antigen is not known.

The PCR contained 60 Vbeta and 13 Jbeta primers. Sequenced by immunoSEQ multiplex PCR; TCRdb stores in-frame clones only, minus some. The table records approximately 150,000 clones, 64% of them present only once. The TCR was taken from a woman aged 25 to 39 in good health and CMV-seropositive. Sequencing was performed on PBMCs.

CDR3 DNA sequence: TGTGCCACCAGCAGGGACACCTATGGCTACACCTTC. It codes for CATSRDTYGYTF. The rearrangement links TRBV15 to TRBJ1-2; D might be TRBD1 (5 bases). Germline V gene lookup returns CDR1 LNHNV and CDR2 YYDKDF (reference sequence). The CDR3 runs to 12 residues. Between the trimmed V and J ends, which lost 3 bases and 4 bases, there was a span of 6 bases.